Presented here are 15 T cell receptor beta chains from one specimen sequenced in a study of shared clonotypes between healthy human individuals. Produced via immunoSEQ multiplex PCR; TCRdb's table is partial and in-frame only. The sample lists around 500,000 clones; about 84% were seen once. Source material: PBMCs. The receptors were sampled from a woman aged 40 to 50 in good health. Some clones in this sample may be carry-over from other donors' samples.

The CDR3 protein is CSVDGGFHEQFF. The CDR3 DNA reads TGCAGCGTTGATGGAGGGTTCCATGAGCAGTTCTTC. V usage is TRBV29-1 and J usage is TRBJ2-1; maybe TRBD2 (6 bases). The V end was cut by 3 bases, the J end by 8 bases, with 11 bases between. The V gene's germline CDR1 is SQVTM and CDR2 ANQGSEA. This CDR3 has 12 amino acids.

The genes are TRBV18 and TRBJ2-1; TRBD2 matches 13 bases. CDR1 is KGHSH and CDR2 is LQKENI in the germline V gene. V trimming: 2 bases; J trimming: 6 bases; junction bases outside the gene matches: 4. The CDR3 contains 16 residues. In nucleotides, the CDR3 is TGTGCCAGCTCACCAGTACTAGCGGGAGGGGGCAATGAGCAGTTCTTC. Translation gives CASSPVLAGGGNEQFF.

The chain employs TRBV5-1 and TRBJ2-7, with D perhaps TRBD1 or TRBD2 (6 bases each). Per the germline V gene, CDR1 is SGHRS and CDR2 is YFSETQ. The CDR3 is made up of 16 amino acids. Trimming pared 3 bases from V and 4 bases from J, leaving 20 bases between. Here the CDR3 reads CASSSTGGGGTYEQYF. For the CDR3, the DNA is TGCGCCAGCAGCTCGACAGGAGGGGGAGGAACTTACGAGCAGTACTTC.

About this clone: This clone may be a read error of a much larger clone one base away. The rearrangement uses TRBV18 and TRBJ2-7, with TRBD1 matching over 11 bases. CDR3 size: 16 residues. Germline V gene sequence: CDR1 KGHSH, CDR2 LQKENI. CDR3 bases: TGTGTCAGCTCCCAAGGACAGGGGGCGACAGGCTACGAGCAGTACTTC. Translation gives CVSSQGQGATGYEQYF. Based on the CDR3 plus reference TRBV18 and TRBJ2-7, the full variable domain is NAGVMQNPRHLVRRRGQEARLRCSPMKGHSHVYWYRQLPEEGLKFMVYLQKENIIDESGMPKERFSAEFPKEGPSILRIQQVVRGDSAAYFCVSSQGQGATGYEQYFGPGTRLTVT.

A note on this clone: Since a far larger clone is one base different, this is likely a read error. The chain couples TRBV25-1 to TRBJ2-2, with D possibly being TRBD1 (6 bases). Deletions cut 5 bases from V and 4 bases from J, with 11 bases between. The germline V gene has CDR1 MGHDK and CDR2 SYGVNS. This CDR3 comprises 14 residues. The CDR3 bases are TGTGCCAGCAGTATGCAGGGGAGCACCGGGGAGCTGTTTTTT. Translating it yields CASSMQGSTGELFF.

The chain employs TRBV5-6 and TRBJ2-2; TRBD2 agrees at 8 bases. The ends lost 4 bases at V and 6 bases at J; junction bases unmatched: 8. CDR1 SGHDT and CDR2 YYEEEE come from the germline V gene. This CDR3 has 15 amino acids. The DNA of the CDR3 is TGTGCCAGCAGCACGGGGGGGCCCGCGCCCGGGGAGCTGTTTTTT. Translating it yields CASSTGGPAPGELFF.

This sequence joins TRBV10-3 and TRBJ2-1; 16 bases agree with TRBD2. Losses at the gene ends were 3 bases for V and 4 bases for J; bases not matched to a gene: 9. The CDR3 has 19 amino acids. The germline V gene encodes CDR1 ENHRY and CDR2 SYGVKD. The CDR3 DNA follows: TGTGCCATCAGTGAAGGGGGGACTAGCGGGAGGGCCGGGTACAATGAGCAGTTCTTC. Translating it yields CAISEGGTSGRAGYNEQFF.

The CDR3 region is CASSPWTIDEQFF. The CDR3, as DNA: TGTGCCAGCAGCCCCTGGACTATCGATGAGCAGTTCTTC. This chain connects TRBV5-6 to TRBJ2-1; D may be TRBD2 (6 bases). CDR1 and CDR2 from the germline V gene are SGHDT and YYEEEE. This CDR3 region has 13 residues. Trimming removed 4 bases from V and 8 bases from J, with 13 bases in between.

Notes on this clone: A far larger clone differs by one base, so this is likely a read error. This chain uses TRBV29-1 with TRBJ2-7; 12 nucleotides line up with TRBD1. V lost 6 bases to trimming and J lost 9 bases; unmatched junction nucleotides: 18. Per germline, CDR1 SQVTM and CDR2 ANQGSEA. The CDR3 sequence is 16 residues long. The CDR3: CSVTGTGGQRWEGQYF. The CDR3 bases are TGCAGCGTCACAGGGACAGGGGGCCAGAGGTGGGAAGGGCAGTACTTC.

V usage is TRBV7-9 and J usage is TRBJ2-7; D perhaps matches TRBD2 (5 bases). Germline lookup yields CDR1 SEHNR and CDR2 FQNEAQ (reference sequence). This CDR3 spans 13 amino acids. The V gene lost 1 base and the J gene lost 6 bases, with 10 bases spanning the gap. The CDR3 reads CASSLVGAVEQYF. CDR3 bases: TGTGCCAGCAGCTTAGTGGGAGCCGTCGAGCAGTACTTC.

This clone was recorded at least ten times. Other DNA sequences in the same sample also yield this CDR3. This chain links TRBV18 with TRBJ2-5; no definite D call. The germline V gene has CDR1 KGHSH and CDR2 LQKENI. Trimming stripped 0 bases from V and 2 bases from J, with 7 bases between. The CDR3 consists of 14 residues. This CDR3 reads CASSPPNGQETQYF. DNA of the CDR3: TGTGCCAGCTCACCACCGAACGGGCAAGAGACCCAGTACTTC.

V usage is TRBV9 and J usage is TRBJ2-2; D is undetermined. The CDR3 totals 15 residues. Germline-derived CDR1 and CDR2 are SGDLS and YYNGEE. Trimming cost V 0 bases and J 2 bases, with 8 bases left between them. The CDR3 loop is CASSVDIVNTGELFF. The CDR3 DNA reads TGTGCCAGCAGCGTAGATATCGTTAACACCGGGGAGCTGTTTTTT.

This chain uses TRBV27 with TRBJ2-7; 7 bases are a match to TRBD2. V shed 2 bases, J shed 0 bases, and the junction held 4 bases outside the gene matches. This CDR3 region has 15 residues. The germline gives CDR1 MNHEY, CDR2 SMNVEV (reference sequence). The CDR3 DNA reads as TGTGCCAGCAGTTTAGCGGGGGATAGCTCCTACGAGCAGTACTTC. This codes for CASSLAGDSSYEQYF.

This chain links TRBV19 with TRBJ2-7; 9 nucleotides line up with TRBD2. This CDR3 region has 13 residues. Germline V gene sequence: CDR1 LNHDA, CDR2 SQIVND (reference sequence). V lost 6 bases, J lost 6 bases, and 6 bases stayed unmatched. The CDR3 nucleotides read TGTGCCAGTAGGCTAGCGGGAAGAGGCGAGCAGTACTTC. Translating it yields CASRLAGRGEQYF.

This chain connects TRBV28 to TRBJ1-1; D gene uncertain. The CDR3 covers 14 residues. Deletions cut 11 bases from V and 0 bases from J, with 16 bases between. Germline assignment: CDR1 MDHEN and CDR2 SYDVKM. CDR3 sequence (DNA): TGTGCCTGTCTGGAGGGCAGCATGAACACTGAAGCTTTCTTT. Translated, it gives CACLEGSMNTEAFF.